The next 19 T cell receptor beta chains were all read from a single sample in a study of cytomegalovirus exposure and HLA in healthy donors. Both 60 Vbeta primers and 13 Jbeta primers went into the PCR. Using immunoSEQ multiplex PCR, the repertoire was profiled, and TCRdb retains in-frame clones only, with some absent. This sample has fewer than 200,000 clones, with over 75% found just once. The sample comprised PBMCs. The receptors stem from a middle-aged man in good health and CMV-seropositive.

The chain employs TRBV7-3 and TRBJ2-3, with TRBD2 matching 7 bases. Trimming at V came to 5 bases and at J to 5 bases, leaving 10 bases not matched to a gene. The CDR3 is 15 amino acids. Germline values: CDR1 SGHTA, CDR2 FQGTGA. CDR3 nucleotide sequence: TGTGCCAGCAGCCCGTCTAGCGGAGGGAGAGATACGCAGTATTTT. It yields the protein CASSPSSGGRDTQYF.

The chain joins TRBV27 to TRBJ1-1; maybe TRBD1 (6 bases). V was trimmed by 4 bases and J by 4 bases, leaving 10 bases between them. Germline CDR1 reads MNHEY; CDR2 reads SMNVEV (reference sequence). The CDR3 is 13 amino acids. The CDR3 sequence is CASSSDRSTEAFF. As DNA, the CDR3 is TGTGCCAGCAGTTCCGACAGGTCCACTGAAGCTTTCTTT.

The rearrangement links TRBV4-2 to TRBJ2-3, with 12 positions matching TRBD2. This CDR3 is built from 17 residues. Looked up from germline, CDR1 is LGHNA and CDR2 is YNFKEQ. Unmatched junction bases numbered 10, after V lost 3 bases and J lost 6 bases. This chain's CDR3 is CASSQDLAGGGEDTQYF. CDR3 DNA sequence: TGTGCCAGCAGCCAGGATCTAGCGGGAGGGGGGGAGGATACGCAGTATTTT.

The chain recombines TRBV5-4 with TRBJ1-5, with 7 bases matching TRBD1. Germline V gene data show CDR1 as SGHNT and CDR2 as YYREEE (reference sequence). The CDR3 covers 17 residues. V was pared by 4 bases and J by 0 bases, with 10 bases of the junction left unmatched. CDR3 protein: CASSVYQGGPSNQPQHF. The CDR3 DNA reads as TGTGCCAGCAGCGTCTATCAGGGGGGCCCTAGCAATCAGCCCCAGCATTTT.

The CDR3 DNA sequence: TGTGCCAGCAGCCTTTATAGCGGGTTCTACGAGCAGTACTTC. It encodes CASSLYSGFYEQYF. The chain couples TRBV7-2 to TRBJ2-5, with 7 bases lining up with TRBD2. The J call may not be correct, given that the DNA end is closer to TRBJ2-7. In germline, CDR1 is SGHTA, CDR2 FQGNSA. The CDR3 is 14 amino acids.

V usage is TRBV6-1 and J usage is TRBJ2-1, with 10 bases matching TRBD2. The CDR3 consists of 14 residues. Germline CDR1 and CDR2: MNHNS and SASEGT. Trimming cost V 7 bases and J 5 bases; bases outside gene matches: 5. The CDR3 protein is CASIYTSGNNEQFF. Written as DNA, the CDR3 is TGTGCCAGCATTTATACTAGCGGGAACAATGAGCAGTTCTTC.

CDR3 loop: CASSPPGQGTGELFF. CDR3 in DNA: TGTGCCAGCAGCCCACCGGGACAGGGCACCGGGGAGCTGTTTTTT. The genes are TRBV7-3 and TRBJ2-2; 9 bases match TRBD1. Trimming at V came to 5 bases and at J to 4 bases, leaving 5 bases not matched to a gene. Germline CDR1 and CDR2: SGHTA and FQGTGA. The CDR3 loop spans 15 amino acids.

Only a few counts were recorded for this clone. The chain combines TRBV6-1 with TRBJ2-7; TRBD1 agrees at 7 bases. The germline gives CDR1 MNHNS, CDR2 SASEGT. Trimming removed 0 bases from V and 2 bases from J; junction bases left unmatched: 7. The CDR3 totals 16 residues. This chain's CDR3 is CASSEAQGVFAYEQYF. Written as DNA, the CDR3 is TGTGCCAGCAGTGAAGCCCAGGGGGTATTCGCCTACGAGCAGTACTTC.

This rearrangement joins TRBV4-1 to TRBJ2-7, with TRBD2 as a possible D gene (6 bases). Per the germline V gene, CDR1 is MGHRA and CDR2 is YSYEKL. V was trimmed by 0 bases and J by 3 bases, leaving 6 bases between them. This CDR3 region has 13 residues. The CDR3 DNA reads TGCGCCAGCAGCCAAGAGGGACTCTACGAGCAGTACTTC. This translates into CASSQEGLYEQYF.

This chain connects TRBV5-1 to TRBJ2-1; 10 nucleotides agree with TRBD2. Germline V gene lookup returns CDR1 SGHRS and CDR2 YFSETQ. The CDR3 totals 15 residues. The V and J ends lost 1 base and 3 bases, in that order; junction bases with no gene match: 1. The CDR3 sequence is CASSLLAGVYNEQFF. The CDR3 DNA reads TGCGCCAGCAGCTTGCTAGCGGGAGTCTACAATGAGCAGTTCTTC.

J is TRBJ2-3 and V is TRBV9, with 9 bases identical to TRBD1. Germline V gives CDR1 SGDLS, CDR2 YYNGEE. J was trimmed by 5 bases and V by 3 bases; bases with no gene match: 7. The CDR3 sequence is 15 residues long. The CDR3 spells CASSATGGQGDTQYF. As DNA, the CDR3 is TGTGCCAGCAGCGCTACAGGGGGCCAGGGAGATACGCAGTATTTT.

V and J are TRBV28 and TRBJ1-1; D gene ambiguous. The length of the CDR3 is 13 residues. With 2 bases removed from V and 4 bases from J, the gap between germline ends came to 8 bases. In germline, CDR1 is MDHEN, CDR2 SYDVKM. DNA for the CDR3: TGTGCCAGCAGTTTACCGGGGAGCACTGAAGCTTTCTTT. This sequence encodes CASSLPGSTEAFF.

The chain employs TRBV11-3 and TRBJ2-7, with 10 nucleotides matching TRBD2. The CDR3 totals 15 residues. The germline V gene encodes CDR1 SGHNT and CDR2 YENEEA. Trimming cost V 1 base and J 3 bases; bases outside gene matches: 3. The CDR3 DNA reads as TGTGCCAGCAGCTTAGCTTGGACTAGCGGCTACGAGCAGTACTTC. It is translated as CASSLAWTSGYEQYF. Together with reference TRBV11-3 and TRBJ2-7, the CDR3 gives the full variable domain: EAGVVQSPRYKIIEKKQPVAFWCNPISGHNTLYWYLQNLGQGPELLIRYENEEAVDDSQLPKDRFSAERLKGVDSTLKIQPAELGDSAVYLCASSLAWTSGYEQYFGPGTRLTVT.

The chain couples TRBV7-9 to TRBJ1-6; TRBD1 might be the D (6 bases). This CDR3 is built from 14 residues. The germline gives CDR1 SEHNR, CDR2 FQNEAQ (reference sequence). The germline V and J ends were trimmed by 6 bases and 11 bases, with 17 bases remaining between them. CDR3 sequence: CASSSSRTATPLHF. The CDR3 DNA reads TGTGCCAGCAGTTCGTCCCGGACAGCAACACCCCTCCACTTT.

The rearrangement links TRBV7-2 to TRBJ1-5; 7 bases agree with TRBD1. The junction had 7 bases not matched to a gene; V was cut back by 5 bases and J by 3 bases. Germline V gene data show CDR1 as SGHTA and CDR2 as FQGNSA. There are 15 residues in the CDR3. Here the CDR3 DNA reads TGTGCCAGCAGCCCCCGACAGGGAGTCAATCAGCCCCAGCATTTT. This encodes CASSPRQGVNQPQHF.

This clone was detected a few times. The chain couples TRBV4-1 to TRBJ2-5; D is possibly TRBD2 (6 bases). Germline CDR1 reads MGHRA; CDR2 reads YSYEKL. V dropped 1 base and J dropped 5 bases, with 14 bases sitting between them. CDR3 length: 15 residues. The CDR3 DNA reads TGCGCCAGCAGCCAAGGTGGTTCGGGAGCGGAGACCCAGTACTTC. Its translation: CASSQGGSGAETQYF.

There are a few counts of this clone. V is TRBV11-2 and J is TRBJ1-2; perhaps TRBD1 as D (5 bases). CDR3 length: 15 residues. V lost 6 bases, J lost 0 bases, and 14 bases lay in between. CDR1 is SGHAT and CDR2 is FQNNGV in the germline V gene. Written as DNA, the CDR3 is TGTGCCAGCAGGGCCAGGGAAGGGGCTAACTATGGCTACACCTTC. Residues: CASRAREGANYGYTF.

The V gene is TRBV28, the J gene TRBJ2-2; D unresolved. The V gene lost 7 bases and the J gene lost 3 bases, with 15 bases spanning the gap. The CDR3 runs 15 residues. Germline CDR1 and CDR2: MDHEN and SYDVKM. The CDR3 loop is CASTRGSTDTGELFF. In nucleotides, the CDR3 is TGTGCCAGCACTAGAGGATCGACGGACACCGGGGAGCTGTTTTTT.

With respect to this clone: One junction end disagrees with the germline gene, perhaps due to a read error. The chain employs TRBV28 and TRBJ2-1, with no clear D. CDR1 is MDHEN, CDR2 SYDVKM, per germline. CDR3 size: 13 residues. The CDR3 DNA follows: TGTGCCAGCAGTTTATTCTCCCACAATGAGCAGTTCTTC. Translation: CASSLFSHNEQFF.